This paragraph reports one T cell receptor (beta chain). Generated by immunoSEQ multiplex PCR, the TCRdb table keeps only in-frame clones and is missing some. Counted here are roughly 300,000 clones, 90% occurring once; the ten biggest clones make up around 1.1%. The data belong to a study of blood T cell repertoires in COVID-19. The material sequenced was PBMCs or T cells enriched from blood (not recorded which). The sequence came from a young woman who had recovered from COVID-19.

This CDR3 reads CASSVGEASSGNTIYF. The DNA for the CDR3 is TGTGCCAGCAGCGTAGGGGAGGCTAGCTCTGGAAACACCATATATTTT. The rearrangement links TRBV9 to TRBJ1-3; D gene uncertain. Germline V gene data show CDR1 as SGDLS and CDR2 as YYNGEE. Deletions cut 0 bases from V and 0 bases from J, with 10 bases between. The length of the CDR3 is 16 residues.